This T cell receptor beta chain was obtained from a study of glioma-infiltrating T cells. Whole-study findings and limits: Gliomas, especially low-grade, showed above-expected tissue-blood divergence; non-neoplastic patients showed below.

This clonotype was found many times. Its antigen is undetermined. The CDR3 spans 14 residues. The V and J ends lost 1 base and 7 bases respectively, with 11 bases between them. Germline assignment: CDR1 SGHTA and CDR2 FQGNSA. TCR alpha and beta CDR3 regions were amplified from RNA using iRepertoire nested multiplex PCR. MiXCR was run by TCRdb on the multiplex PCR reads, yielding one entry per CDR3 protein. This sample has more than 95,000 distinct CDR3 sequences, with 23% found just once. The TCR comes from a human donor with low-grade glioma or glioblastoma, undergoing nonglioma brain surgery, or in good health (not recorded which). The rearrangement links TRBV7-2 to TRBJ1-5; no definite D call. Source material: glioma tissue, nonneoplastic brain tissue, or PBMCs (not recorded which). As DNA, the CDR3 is TGTGCCAGCAGCTTAGGCGGTATTCGGCAGCCCCAGCATTTT. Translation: CASSLGGIRQPQHF.